A single sample gave rise to the 19 T cell receptor beta chains below, sequenced in a study of T cell responses to AZD1222 COVID-19 vaccine. TCRdb's table, derived via immunoSEQ multiplex PCR, lists solely in-frame clones and lacks some. The repertoire consists of roughly 120,000 clones, with 70% to 90% occurring once and the leading ten covering around 3.9%. Source: peripheral blood, taken on day 0 of MenACWY control vaccination. The receptors originated from an adult in good health.

This chain uses TRBV28 with TRBJ2-5, with 7 positions matching TRBD1. V trimming: 6 bases; J trimming: 1 base; junction bases outside the gene matches: 5. The CDR3 consists of 14 residues. Per germline, CDR1 MDHEN and CDR2 SYDVKM. Here the CDR3 reads CASSRTGAQETQYF. Written as DNA, the CDR3 is TGTGCCAGCAGCCGAACAGGGGCCCAAGAGACCCAGTACTTC.

This chain joins TRBV15 and TRBJ2-3; TRBD1 matches 8 bases. Per the germline V gene, CDR1 is LNHNV and CDR2 is YYDKDF (reference sequence). J lost 5 bases, V lost 6 bases, and 7 bases had no gene match. The CDR3 has 14 amino acids. For the CDR3, the DNA is TGTGCCACCAGGGCCAGGGGGCATGTAGATACGCAGTATTTT. It translates to CATRARGHVDTQYF.

This clone was seen a handful of times. V is TRBV19 and J is TRBJ1-2; D remains unclear. Between the trimmed V and J ends, which lost 6 bases and 3 bases, there was a span of 14 bases. CDR1 is LNHDA and CDR2 is SQIVND in the germline V gene (reference sequence). CDR3 length: 14 amino acids. The DNA for the CDR3 is TGTGCCAGTAGCGAGCGGGCAGCCTACTATGGCTACACCTTC. This encodes CASSERAAYYGYTF.

Here the CDR3 reads CAISGRPNYGYTF. The CDR3 nucleotides are TGTGCCATCAGTGGACGGCCAAACTATGGCTACACCTTC. This chain connects TRBV10-3 to TRBJ1-2; D call uncertain. Trimming took 4 bases from V and 2 from J, leaving 8 bases between them. CDR1 and CDR2 from the germline V gene are ENHRY and SYGVKD. The CDR3 runs 13 residues.

The chain uses TRBV7-3 and TRBJ2-2; D is undetermined. CDR1 and CDR2 (germline): SGHTA, FQGTGA. Trimming stripped 5 bases from V and 6 bases from J, with 13 bases between. The CDR3 is made up of 14 amino acids. This chain's CDR3 is CASSPQSQSGELFF. The CDR3 nucleotides read TGTGCCAGCAGCCCCCAAAGTCAGTCCGGGGAGCTGTTTTTT.

The chain has TRBV28 and TRBJ1-1; 7 nucleotides align to TRBD1. The ends lost 8 bases at V and 5 bases at J; junction bases unmatched: 11. The germline V gene encodes CDR1 MDHEN and CDR2 SYDVKM. The CDR3 consists of 14 residues. The CDR3, as DNA: TGTGCCAGCGCACAGGGGCAGGTTTGGACTGAAGCTTTCTTT. It encodes CASAQGQVWTEAFF.

This clone has more than one count but fewer than ten. The rearrangement joins TRBV3-1 (or the pseudogene TRBV3-2) to TRBJ2-3, with 7 bases identical to TRBD2. The germline V gene has CDR1 LGHDT and CDR2 YNNKEL (reference sequence). J lost 6 bases, V lost 2 bases, and 5 bases had no gene match. The CDR3 is 14 residues long. The CDR3 DNA reads TGTGCCAGCAGCCAAAACAGGCGGGGGGATACGCAGTATTTT. This encodes CASSQNRRGDTQYF.

This chain links TRBV28 with TRBJ1-1; TRBD1 aligns across 7 bases. Germline CDR1 MDHEN, CDR2 SYDVKM. The CDR3 covers 18 residues. V dropped 6 bases and J dropped 5; count of bases not matched to a gene: 21. The CDR3: CASRRRRVSVGGRTEAFF. DNA for the CDR3: TGTGCCAGCAGGCGCAGGAGGGTTTCAGTAGGGGGCAGGACTGAAGCTTTCTTT.

The chain uses TRBV5-5 and TRBJ1-5, with D tentatively TRBD1 (6 bases). Trimming pared 1 base from V and 3 bases from J, leaving 11 bases between. Germline CDR1 reads SGHKS; CDR2 reads YYEKEE (reference sequence). This CDR3 region has 15 residues. The DNA of the CDR3 is TGTGCCAGCAGCTTGTCGACAGGCTACAATCAGCCCCAGCATTTT. It is translated as CASSLSTGYNQPQHF.

The rearrangement uses TRBV27 and TRBJ1-2, with D perhaps matching TRBD1 (5 bases). Germline loops: CDR1 MNHEY, CDR2 SMNVEV (reference sequence). The CDR3 spans 13 residues. V shed 6 bases and J shed 7 bases, with 15 bases lying between them. DNA of the CDR3: TGTGCCAGCAGACCGGGGACTAAGGGTGGCTACACCTTC. The encoded protein is CASRPGTKGGYTF.

Note on this clone: Distinct nucleotide sequences in the sample also encode this CDR3. The rearrangement links TRBV28 to TRBJ2-3, with a possible D match to TRBD1 (6 bases). Germline CDR1 is MDHEN and CDR2 is SYDVKM. CDR3 length equals 14 residues. The V and J ends lost 6 bases and 5 bases respectively, with 15 bases between them. The CDR3 spells CASSPPGGEDTQYF. CDR3 in DNA: TGTGCCAGCAGCCCCCCTGGGGGCGAAGATACGCAGTATTTT.

The rearrangement joins TRBV4-1 to TRBJ2-1; TRBD2 matches at 10 bases. With V trimmed by 2 bases and J by 8 bases, 6 bases remained unmatched. Germline-derived CDR1 and CDR2 are MGHRA and YSYEKL. This CDR3 region has 15 residues. CDR3 nucleotides: TGCGCCAGCAGCCAAACTAGCGGGGATACCGATGAGCAGTTCTTC. It codes for CASSQTSGDTDEQFF.

This CDR3 reads CASSPDQRGGARNIQYF. The CDR3 DNA reads as TGCGCCAGCAGCCCCGATCAGCGGGGGGGGGCCCGAAACATTCAGTACTTC. The chain recombines TRBV4-3 with TRBJ2-4, with 10 bases that match TRBD2. V was pared by 4 bases and J by 6 bases, with 12 bases of the junction left unmatched. This CDR3 has 17 residues. Germline CDR1 LGHNA, CDR2 YSLEER.

The rearrangement uses TRBV5-1 and TRBJ1-6, with D tentatively TRBD1 (5 bases). Germline CDR1 SGHRS, CDR2 YFSETQ. The germline V and J ends were trimmed by 4 bases and 6 bases, with 17 bases remaining between them. The length of the CDR3 is 16 residues. Here the CDR3 DNA reads TGCGCCAGCAGCCTTGGGGACCGGACTAGTAATTCACCCCTCCACTTT. It encodes CASSLGDRTSNSPLHF.

This clone was recorded once. The chain employs TRBV27 and TRBJ1-6; TRBD1 aligns across 11 bases. The CDR3 is 18 residues long. Trimming took 4 bases from V and 0 from J; bases not matched to a gene: 5. From germline, CDR1 is MNHEY and CDR2 SMNVEV (reference sequence). CDR3 nucleotides: TGTGCCAGCAGTTCTTGGACAGGGGGCCTCTCCTATAATTCACCCCTCCACTTT. It translates to CASSSWTGGLSYNSPLHF.

The CDR3 protein is CASSHDRPTQGASYEQYF. Written as DNA, the CDR3 is TGCGCCAGCAGCCACGACCGCCCAACTCAGGGGGCCTCCTACGAGCAGTACTTC. The chain carries TRBV4-1 and TRBJ2-7; TRBD1 matches at 8 bases. Trimming at V came to 3 bases and at J to 0 bases, leaving 13 bases not matched to a gene. The CDR3 has 18 residues. The V gene's germline CDR1 is MGHRA and CDR2 YSYEKL.

The gene calls are TRBV5-1 and TRBJ1-6, with a possible D match to TRBD1 (5 bases). From germline, CDR1 is SGHRS and CDR2 YFSETQ. This CDR3 comprises 17 residues. Trimming removed 4 bases at V and 7 bases at J, with 21 bases between. CDR3 in amino acids: CASSLEGMGRRNSPLHF. The CDR3 DNA is TGCGCCAGCAGCCTGGAGGGAATGGGGCGTCGGAATTCACCCCTCCACTTT.

In this sample, this clone turned up once. V usage is TRBV5-1 and J usage is TRBJ1-1; unclear D gene. The V gene lost 3 bases and the J gene lost 5 bases, with 11 bases spanning the gap. CDR3 length: 13 residues. Germline-derived CDR1 and CDR2 are SGHRS and YFSETQ. The CDR3 loop reads CASSWRLGTEAFF. The CDR3 bases are TGCGCCAGCAGCTGGCGACTGGGTACTGAAGCTTTCTTT.

This chain joins TRBV5-1 and TRBJ1-4, with D perhaps TRBD1 (6 bases). V shed 4 bases and J shed 8 bases, with 30 bases lying between them. Germline V gene data show CDR1 as SGHRS and CDR2 as YFSETQ. The CDR3 extends over 19 amino acids. The CDR3 spells CASSPNPLGTVGGREKLFF. The CDR3 DNA reads TGCGCCAGCAGCCCCAACCCTCTCGGAACCGTAGGGGGTCGCGAAAAACTGTTTTTT.